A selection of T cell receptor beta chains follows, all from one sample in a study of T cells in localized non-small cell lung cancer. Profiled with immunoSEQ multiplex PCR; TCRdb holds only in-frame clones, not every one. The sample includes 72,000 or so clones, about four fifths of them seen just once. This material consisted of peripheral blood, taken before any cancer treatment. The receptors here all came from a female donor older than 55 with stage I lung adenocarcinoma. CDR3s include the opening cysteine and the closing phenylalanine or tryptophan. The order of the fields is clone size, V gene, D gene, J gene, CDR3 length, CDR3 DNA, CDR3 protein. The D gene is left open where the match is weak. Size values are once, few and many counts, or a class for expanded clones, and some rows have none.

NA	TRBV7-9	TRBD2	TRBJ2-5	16	TGTGCCAGCAGCCCGGGGGGGCAGGGAAAACAAGAGACCCAGTACTTC	CASSPGGQGKQETQYF
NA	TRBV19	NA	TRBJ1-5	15	TGTGCCAGTACCACGTACAGGGAGGTAGATCAGCCCCAGCATTTT	CASTTYREVDQPQHF
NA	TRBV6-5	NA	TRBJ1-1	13	TGTGCCAGCAGAAGCAGACAGAACACTGAAGCTTTCTTT	CASRSRQNTEAFF
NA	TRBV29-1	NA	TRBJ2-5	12	TGCAGCGGCGGGACAGTTCAAGAGACCCAGTACTTC	CSGGTVQETQYF
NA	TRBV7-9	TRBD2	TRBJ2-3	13	TGTGCCAGCAGCTCGTGGACTAGCGCCGCTCTATATTTT	CASSSWTSAALYF
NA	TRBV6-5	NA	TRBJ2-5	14	TGTGCCAGCAGTCCACGGATGGGCCAGGAGACCCAGTACTTC	CASSPRMGQETQYF
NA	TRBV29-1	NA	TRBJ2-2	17	TGCAGCGTTGAAGCCCCTGACCGGGTGGCGAGAACCGGGGAGCTGTTTTTT	CSVEAPDRVARTGELFF
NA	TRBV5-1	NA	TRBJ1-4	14	TGCGCCAGCGCCCCTAGGCAATCTAATGAAAAACTGTTTTTT	CASAPRQSNEKLFF
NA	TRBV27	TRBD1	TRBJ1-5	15	TGTGCCAGCAGGAACGGGGGACAGGGCAATCAGCCCCAGCATTTT	CASRNGGQGNQPQHF
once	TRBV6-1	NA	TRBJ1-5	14	TGTGCCAGCGGGGGCAGGGCCCCCAATCAGCCCCAGCATTTT	CASGGRAPNQPQHF
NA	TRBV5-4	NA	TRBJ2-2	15	TGTGCCAGCAGCCGGCCGGATGGGTACACCGGGGAGCTGTTTTTT	CASSRPDGYTGELFF
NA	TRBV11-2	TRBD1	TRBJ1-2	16	TGTGCCAGCAGCTTAGGAAGGGGACAGGGGGCTCGAGGCTACACCTTC	CASSLGRGQGARGYTF